The 4 T cell receptor beta chains listed next were all sequenced from one sample in a study of T cell responses to AZD1222 COVID-19 vaccine. Generated by immunoSEQ multiplex PCR, the TCRdb table keeps only in-frame clones and is missing some. The sample records about 69,000 clones, 83% being singletons. The sequences come from peripheral blood, collected 28 days after the second AZD1222 dose. The receptors come from an adult who received the AZD1222 COVID-19 vaccine.

V gene TRBV7-6 combines with J gene TRBJ2-7; D is tentatively TRBD1 or TRBD2 (5 bases each). Trimming took off 5 bases at V and 3 bases at J, with 23 bases between the two ends. The CDR3 covers 17 residues. Germline V lookup: CDR1 SGHVS, CDR2 FNYEAQ. CDR3 region: CASSGAGFSPSGYEQYF. The CDR3 DNA is TGTGCCAGCAGCGGGGCGGGCTTTTCCCCCTCGGGCTACGAGCAGTACTTC.

This chain joins TRBV10-2 and TRBJ2-2; 8 bases fit TRBD2. CDR1 is WSHSY, CDR2 SAAADI, per germline. This CDR3 is built from 17 residues. V lost 6 bases and J lost 1; bases outside the gene matches: 10. The chain's CDR3 is CASRMGLSGKNTGELFF. In DNA form, the CDR3 reads TGCGCCAGCAGGATGGGGCTTAGCGGGAAGAACACCGGGGAGCTGTTTTTT.

The V call is TRBV3-1 (or the pseudogene TRBV3-2), the J call TRBJ1-2; maybe TRBD1 (6 bases). Trimming left V 1 base short and J 2 bases short, with 11 bases between. The CDR3 is made up of 15 amino acids. Looked up from germline, CDR1 is LGHDT and CDR2 is YNNKEL (reference sequence). For the CDR3, the DNA is TGTGCCAGCAGCCAAGGCGACAGGCCAAACTATGGCTACACCTTC. It encodes CASSQGDRPNYGYTF.

The V gene is TRBV28, the J gene TRBJ1-2; D gene uncertain. The CDR3 is made up of 16 amino acids. Trimming took off 3 bases at V and 4 bases at J, with 18 bases between the two ends. The germline gives CDR1 MDHEN, CDR2 SYDVKM. Written as DNA, the CDR3 is TGTGCCAGCAGTTTGTTCCAGACACTCCTAAGCTATGGCTACACCTTC. It codes for CASSLFQTLLSYGYTF.